These 4 T cell receptor beta chains were all obtained from the same sample, sequenced in a study of neoadjuvant nivolumab and ipilimumab in lung cancer (dated by TCRdb to 2020 to 2022). What the time point label conveys for this sample: at surgical resection after neoadjuvant nivolumab +/- ipilimumab. Library method: the immunoSEQ multiplex PCR assay. TCRdb obtained this table from immuneACCESS and retained in-frame rearrangements with V and J assigned. These tables miss some clones; where compared with another copy, unresolved V genes account for less than half of the shortfall, and the remainder is unexplained. Within this sample are 9,700 or so clones, with around 77% of them counted one time only. 6% to 8% of the sample comes from the top ten. The sequencing here drew on tumor tissue, taken after neoadjuvant nivolumab, alone or with ipilimumab, at or shortly before surgery. The origin of the receptors is an adult with non-small cell lung cancer. Some clones in this sample may be carry-over from other donors' samples.

V usage is TRBV5-1 and J usage is TRBJ2-7, with 8 bases fitting TRBD2. Unmatched junction bases numbered 3, after V lost 0 bases and J lost 1 base. CDR1 and CDR2 from the germline V gene are SGHRS and YFSETQ. CDR3 length: 15 residues. The DNA of the CDR3 is TGCGCCAGCAGCTTGGGCCTAGCGGGTTCCTACGAGCAGTACTTC. Translation: CASSLGLAGSYEQYF. Variable domain in full (rest from reference TRBV5-1 and TRBJ2-7): KAGVTQTPRYLIKTRGQQVTLSCSPISGHRSVSWYQQTPGQGLQFLFEYFSETQRNKGNFPGRFSGRQFSNSRSEMNVSTLELGDSALYLCASSLGLAGSYEQYFGPGTRLTVT.

J is TRBJ2-5 and V is TRBV27, with 12 nucleotides matching TRBD2. CDR3 length: 15 residues. Trimming removed 4 bases from V and 4 bases from J; junction bases left unmatched: 4. The V gene's germline CDR1 is MNHEY and CDR2 SMNVEV (reference sequence). This CDR3 is CASSSMTSGGETQYF. The DNA of the CDR3 is TGTGCCAGCAGTTCAATGACTAGCGGGGGAGAGACCCAGTACTTC.

The sample holds one count of this clone. The rearrangement uses TRBV10-3 and TRBJ2-5; TRBD2 matches 12 bases. With V trimmed by 11 bases and J by 2 bases, 9 bases remained unmatched. There are 15 residues in the CDR3. CDR1 is ENHRY, CDR2 SYGVKD, per germline. The CDR3 coding sequence is TGTGCCTCAACGTCCCTAGCGGGGGGGCAAGAGACCCAGTACTTC. Amino acid sequence: CASTSLAGGQETQYF.

This chain joins TRBV2 and TRBJ1-6; D not resolved. This CDR3 is built from 15 residues. CDR1 and CDR2 (germline): SNHLY, FYNNEI. V was cut by 2 bases and J by 2 bases, with 7 bases left in between. As DNA, the CDR3 is TGTGCCAGCAGTGAAACAAGGCCCTATAATTCACCCCTCCACTTT. It is translated as CASSETRPYNSPLHF.